The 27 T cell receptor beta chains given below trace back to one sample, sequenced in a study of T cell repertoires in cytomegalovirus infection. In TCRdb, the reads were re-called with MiXCR into one record per CDR3 protein. Counted here are 300,000 to 400,000 distinct CDR3 sequences, less than 20% occurring once; the ten biggest clones make up roughly 8.7%. Sequenced: PBMCs. Receptors originate from a human donor in good health (CMV status not recorded). Some clones in this sample may be carry-over from other donors' samples.

This clonotype was detected many times. V and J are TRBV7-2 and TRBJ2-5; D is unresolved. The CDR3 runs to 15 residues. Germline V lookup: CDR1 SGHTA, CDR2 FQGNSA. Trimming took off 2 bases at V and 5 bases at J, with 15 bases between the two ends. The CDR3 sequence: CASSLFGQSPETQYF. CDR3 in DNA: TGTGCCAGCAGCTTATTTGGGCAGTCCCCTGAGACCCAGTACTTC.

The table lists this clonotype with many counts. The chain recombines TRBV7-2 with TRBJ2-5; TRBD2 matches 14 bases. Germline V gene sequence: CDR1 SGHTA, CDR2 FQGNSA. This CDR3 contains 16 residues. The ends lost 0 bases at V and 5 bases at J; junction bases unmatched: 2. The CDR3 region is CASSLAGLAGVETQYF. CDR3 sequence (DNA): TGTGCCAGCAGCTTAGCGGGACTAGCGGGAGTTGAGACCCAGTACTTC.

This clonotype has just a few counts. V usage is TRBV20-1 and J usage is TRBJ2-7; 7 nucleotides line up with TRBD2. J lost 5 bases, V lost 7 bases, and 11 bases had no gene match. The CDR3 has 13 amino acids. The germline V gene encodes CDR1 DFQATT and CDR2 SNEGSKA (reference sequence). CDR3 amino acids: CSVRTRRPNEQYF. The CDR3 DNA is TGCAGTGTCCGGACTAGAAGGCCCAACGAGCAGTACTTC.

The chain has TRBV24-1 and TRBJ2-1; 9 bases line up with TRBD2. The V gene's germline CDR1 is KGHDR and CDR2 SFDVKD. V dropped 1 base and J dropped 7; count of bases not matched to a gene: 7. This CDR3 region has 16 residues. The CDR3 loop is CATSDFWTSAMNEQFF. The DNA of the CDR3 is TGTGCCACCAGTGATTTTTGGACTAGCGCAATGAATGAGCAGTTCTTC.

The sample holds one count of this clonotype. This chain joins TRBV27 and TRBJ2-5; D gene uncertain. The V gene lost 3 bases and the J gene lost 1 base, with 9 bases spanning the gap. Germline V CDR1 and CDR2: MNHEY, SMNVEV (reference sequence). The CDR3 spans 14 residues. The CDR3 sequence: CASSFLDSQETQYF. The CDR3 nucleotides read TGTGCCAGCAGTTTTCTGGATAGCCAAGAGACCCAGTACTTC.

This clonotype was counted between two and nine times. V gene TRBV19 combines with J gene TRBJ1-1; D gene uncertain. Trimming took 1 base from V and 0 from J, leaving 12 bases between them. The CDR3 is made up of 16 amino acids. Germline V gene lookup returns CDR1 LNHDA and CDR2 SQIVND (reference sequence). CDR3 sequence (DNA): TGTGCCAGTAGTATAGTCCGGGGAGTAATGAACACTGAAGCTTTCTTT. This sequence encodes CASSIVRGVMNTEAFF.

In this sample, this clonotype turned up many times. Written as DNA, the CDR3 is TGTGCCAGCAGCACCGGGACTAGCGGGGGCCGCACAGATACGCAGTATTTT. Translating gives CASSTGTSGGRTDTQYF. V and J are TRBV7-2 and TRBJ2-3; TRBD2 matches 14 bases. Germline assignment: CDR1 SGHTA and CDR2 FQGNSA. This CDR3 spans 17 amino acids. With V trimmed by 5 bases and J by 1 base, 5 bases remained unmatched. The complete variable domain, with remaining parts taken from reference TRBV7-2 and TRBJ2-3, reads GAGVSQSPSNKVTEKGKDVELRCDPISGHTALYWYRQSLGQGLEFLIYFQGNSAPDKSGLPSDRFSAERTGGSVSTLTIQRTQQEDSAVYLCASSTGTSGGRTDTQYFGPGTRLTVL.

The DNA of the CDR3 is TGCAGCACACGACAGAACACCGGGGAGCTGTTTTTT. Translated: CSTRQNTGELFF. The V and J genes are TRBV29-1 and TRBJ2-2; D not resolved. Trimming took 8 bases from V and 1 from J, leaving 8 bases between them. This CDR3 has 12 residues. The V gene's germline CDR1 is SQVTM and CDR2 ANQGSEA.

This clonotype showed up just a few times. One end of the junction does not line up with germline, which may come from a read error. The chain has TRBV3-1 and TRBJ2-1; TRBD2 matches 13 bases. The germline CDR1 and CDR2 sequences are LGHDT and YNNKEL (reference sequence). The CDR3 loop spans 15 amino acids. CDR3 in DNA: TGTGCCAGCAACCAAACTAGCGGGGGGGCTGATGAGCAGTTCTTC. As protein: CASNQTSGGADEQFF.

This chain connects TRBV20-1 to TRBJ1-4; TRBD1 agrees at 7 bases. The junction had 9 bases not matched to a gene; V was cut back by 5 bases and J by 6 bases. CDR3 length: 14 amino acids. The germline V gene has CDR1 DFQATT and CDR2 SNEGSKA (reference sequence). The CDR3 is CSAGDSLTYEKLFF. For the CDR3, the DNA is TGCAGTGCTGGGGACAGCTTAACGTATGAAAAACTGTTTTTT.

V is TRBV5-4 and J is TRBJ2-3; D may be TRBD1 or TRBD2 (5 bases each). V shed 2 bases and J shed 9 bases, with 22 bases lying between them. This CDR3 region has 16 residues. From germline, CDR1 is SGHNT and CDR2 YYREEE (reference sequence). The CDR3 DNA reads as TGTGCCAGCAGCTTCGCGCCCGGGACGGCTAGGGAGACGCAGTATTTT. It codes for CASSFAPGTARETQYF.

The V call is TRBV25-1, the J call TRBJ2-6, with D uncertain. The CDR3 is made up of 15 amino acids. Trimming took off 4 bases at V and 5 bases at J, with 12 bases between the two ends. CDR1 is MGHDK and CDR2 is SYGVNS in the germline V gene. CDR3 region: CASSGSTVRANVLTF. As DNA, the CDR3 is TGTGCCAGCAGTGGGAGTACGGTCAGGGCCAACGTCCTGACTTTC.

Remarks on this clonotype: The CDR3 does not close with the conserved phenylalanine or tryptophan, likely indicating a read error. This chain connects TRBV27 to TRBJ1-2; D gene uncertain. V was pared by 5 bases and J by 4 bases, with 14 bases between. There are 14 residues in the CDR3. Germline V lookup: CDR1 MNHEY, CDR2 SMNVEV (reference sequence). The CDR3 region has the DNA TGTGCCAGCAGTCCCGATGGGCAGCCCTATGGCTACACCTTG. Translating it yields CASSPDGQPYGYTL.

This clonotype was seen repeatedly, ten times or more. The DNA of the CDR3 is TGTGCCAGCAGTTATCCCGGGAGGACAACCTACGAGCAGTACTTC. Amino acids: CASSYPGRTTYEQYF. The chain carries TRBV6-2 or TRBV6-3 and TRBJ2-7, with TRBD2 identical over 7 bases. V lost 3 bases and J lost 2; bases outside the gene matches: 7. Germline-derived CDR1 and CDR2 are MNHEY and SVGEGT. This CDR3 is 15 amino acids long.

This clonotype was recorded many times. The chain uses TRBV11-2 and TRBJ1-1; D call uncertain. With 1 base removed from V and 0 bases from J, the gap between germline ends came to 9 bases. The germline gives CDR1 SGHAT, CDR2 FQNNGV. This CDR3 is built from 15 residues. CDR3 sequence (DNA): TGTGCCAGCAGCTTAGGACCCACGATGAACACTGAAGCTTTCTTT. It codes for CASSLGPTMNTEAFF.

This clonotype has a count of ten or more. This chain uses TRBV28 with TRBJ2-7; 7 positions agree with TRBD1. V was pared by 2 bases and J by 9 bases, with 13 bases of the junction left unmatched. The germline V gene has CDR1 MDHEN and CDR2 SYDVKM. The CDR3 loop spans 15 amino acids. This CDR3 is CASSLVGTASGLQYF. CDR3 nucleotide sequence: TGTGCCAGCAGTTTAGTTGGGACAGCGTCCGGTCTGCAGTACTTC.

This clonotype was seen repeatedly, ten times or more. V is TRBV4-1 and J is TRBJ1-1; 9 positions agree with TRBD1. From germline, CDR1 is MGHRA and CDR2 YSYEKL. The CDR3 has 15 amino acids. The V and J ends lost 1 base and 6 bases, in that order; junction bases with no gene match: 6. The CDR3 spells CASSQVVGTGPEAFF. The DNA of the CDR3 is TGCGCCAGCAGCCAAGTAGTGGGGACAGGGCCTGAAGCTTTCTTT.

This chain uses TRBV19 with TRBJ2-1, with 7 bases lining up with TRBD1. The junction had 12 bases not matched to a gene; V was cut back by 10 bases and J by 9 bases. The V gene's germline CDR1 is LNHDA and CDR2 SQIVND (reference sequence). This CDR3 spans 13 amino acids. The CDR3 coding sequence is TGTGCCACCGAGACACAGGGGATCGGTGAGCAGTTCTTC. Translated, it gives CATETQGIGEQFF.

This clonotype was seen only a few times. The chain carries TRBV12-3 or TRBV12-4 and TRBJ1-1, with a weak D call TRBD1 (5 bases). Trimming removed 7 bases from V and 3 bases from J, with 12 bases in between. CDR3 length: 13 amino acids. This CDR3 reads CASIGDLYTEAFF. The CDR3 region has the DNA TGTGCCAGCATCGGGGACTTGTACACTGAAGCTTTCTTT.

This clonotype has just a few counts. The CDR3 reads CASSSSTGGAGSYNEQFF. CDR3 DNA sequence: TGTGCCAGCAGCTCATCCACGGGGGGGGCTGGGTCCTACAATGAGCAGTTCTTC. The rearrangement links TRBV7-6 to TRBJ2-1, with 8 bases aligning to TRBD2. The V and J ends lost 4 bases and 1 base, in that order; junction bases with no gene match: 12. CDR3 length: 18 residues. Germline lookup yields CDR1 SGHVS and CDR2 FNYEAQ.

This sequence joins TRBV11-2 and TRBJ1-1; 8 bases map to TRBD1. The germline CDR1 and CDR2 sequences are SGHAT and FQNNGV. The trim removed 6 bases at V and 2 bases at J, leaving 11 bases unmatched. The CDR3 covers 16 residues. CDR3 region: CASRGLSTGVNTEAFF. The CDR3 DNA sequence: TGTGCCAGCAGGGGCCTTTCGACAGGGGTTAACACTGAAGCTTTCTTT.

J is TRBJ1-3 and V is TRBV12-3 or TRBV12-4; D remains ambiguous. This CDR3 comprises 15 residues. The germline V and J ends were trimmed by 2 bases and 3 bases, with 11 bases remaining between them. The CDR3 region has the DNA TGTGCCAGCAGTTTACCAGGCCAAGGTGGAAACACCATATATTTT. Translated, it gives CASSLPGQGGNTIYF.

This clonotype has at least ten counts. The chain has TRBV5-4 and TRBJ2-7; D is unresolved. Trimming shortened V by 2 bases and J by 0 bases, and 6 bases separated the two germline ends. The CDR3 contains 13 residues. Per the germline V gene, CDR1 is SGHNT and CDR2 is YYREEE (reference sequence). The CDR3 protein is CASSFDISYEQYF. Written as DNA, the CDR3 is TGTGCCAGCAGCTTCGACATCTCCTACGAGCAGTACTTC.

This clonotype was seen more than once but under ten times. The gene calls are TRBV7-3 and TRBJ1-2, with D maybe TRBD1 (5 bases). The CDR3 totals 15 residues. Looked up from germline, CDR1 is SGHTA and CDR2 is FQGTGA. V was cut by 4 bases and J by 1 base, with 13 bases left in between. The CDR3 DNA reads TGTGCCAGCAGCTCCGAATACAGGAATAACTATGGCTACACCTTC. Encoded protein: CASSSEYRNNYGYTF.

This chain connects TRBV9 to TRBJ2-7, with D perhaps matching TRBD1 or TRBD2 (5 bases each). The CDR3 is 15 residues long. Per germline, CDR1 SGDLS and CDR2 YYNGEE. V lost 4 bases and J lost 0, with 14 bases in between. CDR3 sequence (DNA): TGTGCCAGCAGCCCACGGGACCCCCGCTCCTACGAGCAGTACTTC. It yields the protein CASSPRDPRSYEQYF.

This clonotype showed up just a few times. V gene TRBV28 combines with J gene TRBJ1-2, with a weak D call TRBD1 (5 bases). The germline V gene encodes CDR1 MDHEN and CDR2 SYDVKM. This CDR3 comprises 12 residues. V lost 2 bases, J lost 9 bases, and 10 bases lay in between. The CDR3 nucleotides read TGTGCCAGCAGTTTACTAACGGACAGCTACACCTTC. Its protein product is CASSLLTDSYTF.

The V call is TRBV2, the J call TRBJ1-2; TRBD1 matches at 10 bases. Germline V CDR1 and CDR2: SNHLY, FYNNEI. The length of the CDR3 is 15 residues. The trim removed 6 bases at V and 5 bases at J, leaving 9 bases unmatched. CDR3 DNA: TGTGCCAGCAGCGGTGACAGGGGGCGTAGTTATGGCTACACCTTC. Translating gives CASSGDRGRSYGYTF.